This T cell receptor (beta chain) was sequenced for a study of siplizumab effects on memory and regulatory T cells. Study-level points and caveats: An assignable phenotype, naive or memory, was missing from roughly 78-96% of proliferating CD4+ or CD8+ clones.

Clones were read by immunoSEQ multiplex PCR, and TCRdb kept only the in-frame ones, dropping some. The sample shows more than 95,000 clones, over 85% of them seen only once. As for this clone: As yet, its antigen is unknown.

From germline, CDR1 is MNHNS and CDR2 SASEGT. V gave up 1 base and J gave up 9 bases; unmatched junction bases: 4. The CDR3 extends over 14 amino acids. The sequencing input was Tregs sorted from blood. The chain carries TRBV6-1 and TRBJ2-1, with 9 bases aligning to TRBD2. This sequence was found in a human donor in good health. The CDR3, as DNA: TGTGCCAGCAGTGAAGGGCGGGAGGGGGGTGAGCAGTTCTTC. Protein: CASSEGREGGEQFF.